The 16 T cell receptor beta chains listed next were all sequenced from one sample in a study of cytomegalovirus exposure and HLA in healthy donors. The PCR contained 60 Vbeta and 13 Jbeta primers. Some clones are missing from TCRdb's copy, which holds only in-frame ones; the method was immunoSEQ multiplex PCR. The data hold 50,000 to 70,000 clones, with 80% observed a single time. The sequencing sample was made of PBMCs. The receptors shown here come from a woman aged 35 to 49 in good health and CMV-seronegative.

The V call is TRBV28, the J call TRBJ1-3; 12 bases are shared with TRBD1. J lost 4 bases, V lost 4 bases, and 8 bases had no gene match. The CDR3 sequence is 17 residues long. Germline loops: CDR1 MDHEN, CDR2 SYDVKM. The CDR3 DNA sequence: TGTGCCAGCAGTTCCCGGGACAGGGGGCCTCTCGGAAACACCATATATTTT. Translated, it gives CASSSRDRGPLGNTIYF.

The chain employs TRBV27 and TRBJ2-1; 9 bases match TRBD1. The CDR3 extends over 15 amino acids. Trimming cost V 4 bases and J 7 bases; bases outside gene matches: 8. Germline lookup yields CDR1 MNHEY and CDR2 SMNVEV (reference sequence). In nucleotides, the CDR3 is TGTGCCAGCAGTTCCCAACAGGGGGCAAGGAATGAGCAGTTCTTC. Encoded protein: CASSSQQGARNEQFF.

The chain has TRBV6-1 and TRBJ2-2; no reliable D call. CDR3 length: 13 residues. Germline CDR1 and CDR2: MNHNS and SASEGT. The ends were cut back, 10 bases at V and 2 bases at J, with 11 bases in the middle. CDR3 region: CAILTTNTGELFF. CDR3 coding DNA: TGTGCCATCCTTACCACAAACACCGGGGAGCTGTTTTTT.

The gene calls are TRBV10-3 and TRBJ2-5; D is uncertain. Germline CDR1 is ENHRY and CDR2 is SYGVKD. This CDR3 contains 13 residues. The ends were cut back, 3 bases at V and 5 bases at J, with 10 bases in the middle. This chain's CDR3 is CAISEQPQETQYF. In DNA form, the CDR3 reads TGTGCCATCAGTGAACAGCCGCAGGAGACCCAGTACTTC.

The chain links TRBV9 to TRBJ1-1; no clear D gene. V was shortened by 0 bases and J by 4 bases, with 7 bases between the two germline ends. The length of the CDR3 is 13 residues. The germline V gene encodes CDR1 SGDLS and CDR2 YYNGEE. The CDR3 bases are TGTGCCAGCAGCGTAGGGTCGGGCACTGAAGCTTTCTTT. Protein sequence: CASSVGSGTEAFF.

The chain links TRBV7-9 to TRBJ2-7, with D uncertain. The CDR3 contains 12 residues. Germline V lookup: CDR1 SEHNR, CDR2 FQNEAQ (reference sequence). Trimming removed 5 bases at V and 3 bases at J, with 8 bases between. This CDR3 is CASSAHSYEQYF. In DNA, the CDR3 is TGTGCCAGCAGCGCCCACAGCTACGAGCAGTACTTC.

This chain's CDR3 is CASSYGPPTAEKLFF. The DNA for the CDR3 is TGTGCCAGCAGTTACGGGCCCCCTACCGCTGAAAAACTGTTTTTT. The gene calls are TRBV6-6 and TRBJ1-4, with unresolved D. V dropped 2 bases and J dropped 7 bases, with 14 bases sitting between them. The CDR3 spans 15 residues. Looked up from germline, CDR1 is MNHNY and CDR2 is SVGAGI (reference sequence).

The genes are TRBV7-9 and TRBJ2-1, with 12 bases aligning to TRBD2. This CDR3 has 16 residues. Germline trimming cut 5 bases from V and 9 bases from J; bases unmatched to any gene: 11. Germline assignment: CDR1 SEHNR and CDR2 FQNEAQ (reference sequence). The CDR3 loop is CASSRPASGRAREQFF. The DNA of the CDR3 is TGTGCCAGCAGCCGTCCCGCTAGCGGGAGGGCCCGTGAGCAGTTCTTC.

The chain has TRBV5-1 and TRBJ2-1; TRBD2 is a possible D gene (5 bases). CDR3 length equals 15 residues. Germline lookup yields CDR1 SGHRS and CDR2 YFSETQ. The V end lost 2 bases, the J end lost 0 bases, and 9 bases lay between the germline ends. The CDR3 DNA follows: TGCGCCAGCAGCTTTGAGGGAAACTCCTACAATGAGCAGTTCTTC. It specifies CASSFEGNSYNEQFF. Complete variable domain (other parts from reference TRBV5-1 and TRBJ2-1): KAGVTQTPRYLIKTRGQQVTLSCSPISGHRSVSWYQQTPGQGLQFLFEYFSETQRNKGNFPGRFSGRQFSNSRSEMNVSTLELGDSALYLCASSFEGNSYNEQFFGPGTRLTVL.

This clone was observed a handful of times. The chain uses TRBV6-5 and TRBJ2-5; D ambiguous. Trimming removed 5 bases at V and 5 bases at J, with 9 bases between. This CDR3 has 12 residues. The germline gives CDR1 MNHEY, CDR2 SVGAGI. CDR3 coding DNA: TGTGCCAGCAGTGGAAACGGGGAGACCCAGTACTTC. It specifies CASSGNGETQYF.

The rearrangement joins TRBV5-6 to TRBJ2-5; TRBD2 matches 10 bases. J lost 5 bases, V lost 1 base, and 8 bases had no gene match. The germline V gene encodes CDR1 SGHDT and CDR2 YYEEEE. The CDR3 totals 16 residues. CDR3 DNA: TGTGCCAGCAGCTTGATCAGCGGGAGGGCCTCGGAGACCCAGTACTTC. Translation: CASSLISGRASETQYF.

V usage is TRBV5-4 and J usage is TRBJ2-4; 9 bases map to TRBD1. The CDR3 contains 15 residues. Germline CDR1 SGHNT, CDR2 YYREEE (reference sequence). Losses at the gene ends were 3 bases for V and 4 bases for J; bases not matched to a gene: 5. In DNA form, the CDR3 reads TGTGCCAGCAGCTCCCTACAGGGGGCGAAAAACATTCAGTACTTC. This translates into CASSSLQGAKNIQYF. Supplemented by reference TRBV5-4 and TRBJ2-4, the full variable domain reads ETGVTQSPTHLIKTRGQQVTLRCSSQSGHNTVSWYQQALGQGPQFIFQYYREEENGRGNFPPRFSGLQFPNYSSELNVNALELDDSALYLCASSSLQGAKNIQYFGAGTRLSVL.

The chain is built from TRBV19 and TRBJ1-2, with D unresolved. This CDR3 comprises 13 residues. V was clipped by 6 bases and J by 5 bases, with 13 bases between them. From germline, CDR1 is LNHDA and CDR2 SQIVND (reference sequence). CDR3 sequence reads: CASSGGWNYGYTF. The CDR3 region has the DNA TGTGCCAGTAGCGGAGGGTGGAATTATGGCTACACCTTC.

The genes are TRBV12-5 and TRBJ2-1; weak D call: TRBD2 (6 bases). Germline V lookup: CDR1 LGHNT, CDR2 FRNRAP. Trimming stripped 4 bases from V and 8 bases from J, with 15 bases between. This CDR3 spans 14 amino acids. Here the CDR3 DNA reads TGTGCTAGTGGTTCTCCCGCCTGGGGGGATGAGCAGTTCTTC. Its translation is CASGSPAWGDEQFF.

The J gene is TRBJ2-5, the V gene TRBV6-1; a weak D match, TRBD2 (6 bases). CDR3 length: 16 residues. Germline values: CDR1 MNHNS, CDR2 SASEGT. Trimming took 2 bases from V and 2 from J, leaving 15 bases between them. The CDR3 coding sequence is TGTGCCAGCAGTGAATCCTTGGGACTCGAACAAGAGACCCAGTACTTC. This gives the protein CASSESLGLEQETQYF.

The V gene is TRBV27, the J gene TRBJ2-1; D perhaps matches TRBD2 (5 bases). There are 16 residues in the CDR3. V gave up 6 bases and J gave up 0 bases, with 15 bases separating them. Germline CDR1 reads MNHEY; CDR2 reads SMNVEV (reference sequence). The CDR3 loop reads CASRPSRAHSYNEQFF. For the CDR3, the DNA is TGTGCCAGCAGACCATCGCGGGCCCACTCCTACAATGAGCAGTTCTTC.